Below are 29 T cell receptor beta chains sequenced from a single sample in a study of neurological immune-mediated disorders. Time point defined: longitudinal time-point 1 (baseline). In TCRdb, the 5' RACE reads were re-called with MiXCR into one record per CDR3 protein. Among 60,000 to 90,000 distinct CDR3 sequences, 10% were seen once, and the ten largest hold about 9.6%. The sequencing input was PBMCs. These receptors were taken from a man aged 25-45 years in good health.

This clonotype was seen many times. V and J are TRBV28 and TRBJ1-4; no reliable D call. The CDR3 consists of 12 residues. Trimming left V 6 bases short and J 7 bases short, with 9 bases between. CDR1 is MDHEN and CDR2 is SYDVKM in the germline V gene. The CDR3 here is CASSQVGEKLFF. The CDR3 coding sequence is TGTGCCAGCAGCCAAGTAGGTGAAAAACTGTTTTTT.

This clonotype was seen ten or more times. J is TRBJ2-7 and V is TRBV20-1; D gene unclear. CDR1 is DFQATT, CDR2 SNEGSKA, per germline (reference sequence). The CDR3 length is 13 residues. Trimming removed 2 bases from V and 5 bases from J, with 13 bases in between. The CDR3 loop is CSARNRLVDEQYF. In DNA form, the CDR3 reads TGCAGTGCTAGAAATCGGCTAGTTGACGAGCAGTACTTC.

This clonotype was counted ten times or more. The CDR3 loop reads CASSLEGGYSPLHF. DNA for the CDR3: TGCGCCAGCAGCTTGGAGGGAGGGTATTCACCCCTCCACTTT. This chain uses TRBV5-1 with TRBJ1-6, with D unresolved. Trimming cost V 0 bases and J 8 bases, with 9 bases left between them. Germline V gene sequence: CDR1 SGHRS, CDR2 YFSETQ. This CDR3 comprises 14 residues.

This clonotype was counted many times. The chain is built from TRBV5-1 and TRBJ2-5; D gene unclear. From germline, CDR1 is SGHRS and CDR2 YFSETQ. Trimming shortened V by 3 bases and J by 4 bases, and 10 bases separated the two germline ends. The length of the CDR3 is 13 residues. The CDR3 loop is CASSYSFGETQYF. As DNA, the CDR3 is TGCGCCAGCAGCTACTCCTTCGGAGAGACCCAGTACTTC.

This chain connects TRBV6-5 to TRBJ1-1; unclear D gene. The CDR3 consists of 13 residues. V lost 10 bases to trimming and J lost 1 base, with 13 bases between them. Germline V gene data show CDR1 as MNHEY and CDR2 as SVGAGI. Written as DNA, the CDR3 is TGTGCCATCTCAATTATAGAGAACACTGAAGCTTTCTTT. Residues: CAISIIENTEAFF.

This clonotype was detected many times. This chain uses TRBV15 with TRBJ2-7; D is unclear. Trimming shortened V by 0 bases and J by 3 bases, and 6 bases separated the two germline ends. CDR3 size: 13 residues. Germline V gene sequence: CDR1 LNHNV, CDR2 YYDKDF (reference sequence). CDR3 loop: CATSRDVIYEQYF. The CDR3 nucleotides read TGTGCCACCAGCAGAGATGTTATCTACGAGCAGTACTTC.

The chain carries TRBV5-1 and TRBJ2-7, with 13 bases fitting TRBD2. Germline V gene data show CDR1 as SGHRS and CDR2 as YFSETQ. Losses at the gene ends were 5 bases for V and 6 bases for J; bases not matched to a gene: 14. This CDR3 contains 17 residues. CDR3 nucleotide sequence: TGCGCCAGCAGAACCGATGCTCCGGGACTAGCGGGGATCGAGCAGTACTTC. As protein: CASRTDAPGLAGIEQYF.

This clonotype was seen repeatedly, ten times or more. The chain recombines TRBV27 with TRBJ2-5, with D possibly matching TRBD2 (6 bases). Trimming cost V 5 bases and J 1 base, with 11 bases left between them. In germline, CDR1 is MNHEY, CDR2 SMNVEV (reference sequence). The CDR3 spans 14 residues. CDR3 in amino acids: CASSPGRIQETQYF. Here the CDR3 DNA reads TGTGCCAGCAGTCCCGGGAGAATCCAAGAGACCCAGTACTTC.

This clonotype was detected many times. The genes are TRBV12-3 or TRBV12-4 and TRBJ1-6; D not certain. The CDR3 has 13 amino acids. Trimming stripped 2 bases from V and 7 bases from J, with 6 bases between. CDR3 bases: TGTGCCAGCAGTTTAAACGCGAATTCACCCCTCCACTTT. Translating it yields CASSLNANSPLHF.

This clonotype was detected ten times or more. DNA of the CDR3: TGCAGTGGGGCGATGGGGACAGGCAATCAGCCCCAGCATTTT. Protein: CSGAMGTGNQPQHF. The chain recombines TRBV20-1 with TRBJ1-5; TRBD1 aligns across 7 bases. The CDR3 has 14 residues. J gave up 2 bases and V 7 bases, and 8 bases lay outside the gene matches. In germline, CDR1 is DFQATT, CDR2 SNEGSKA (reference sequence).

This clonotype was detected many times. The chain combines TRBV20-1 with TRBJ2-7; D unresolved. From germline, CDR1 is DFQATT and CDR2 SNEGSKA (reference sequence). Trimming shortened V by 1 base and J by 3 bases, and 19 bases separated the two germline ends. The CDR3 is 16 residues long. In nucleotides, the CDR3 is TGCAGTGCTAGAGGGACGGCTGCCGCTTCCTTCTACGAGCAGTACTTC. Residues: CSARGTAAASFYEQYF.

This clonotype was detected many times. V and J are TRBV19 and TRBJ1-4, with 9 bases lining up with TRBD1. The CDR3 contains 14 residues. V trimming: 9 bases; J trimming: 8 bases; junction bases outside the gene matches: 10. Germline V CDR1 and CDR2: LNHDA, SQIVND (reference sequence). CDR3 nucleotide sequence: TGTGCCAGCCGAGGACAGGGGAGTCACGAAAAACTGTTTTTT. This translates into CASRGQGSHEKLFF.

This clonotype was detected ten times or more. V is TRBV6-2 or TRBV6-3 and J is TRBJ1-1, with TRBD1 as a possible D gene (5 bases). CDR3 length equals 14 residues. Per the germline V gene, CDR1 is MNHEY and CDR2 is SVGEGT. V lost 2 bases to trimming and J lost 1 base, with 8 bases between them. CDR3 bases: TGTGCCAGCAGTTACGGAGGGACGAACACTGAAGCTTTCTTT. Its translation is CASSYGGTNTEAFF.

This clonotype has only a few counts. CDR3 coding DNA: TGCGCCAGCAGCCGAACGGGACAGTACACAGATACGCAGTATTTT. This encodes CASSRTGQYTDTQYF. The chain carries TRBV4-1 and TRBJ2-3; 7 bases match TRBD1. This CDR3 comprises 15 residues. The germline V gene encodes CDR1 MGHRA and CDR2 YSYEKL. With 4 bases clipped from V and 2 bases from J, the junction kept 6 bases outside the gene matches.

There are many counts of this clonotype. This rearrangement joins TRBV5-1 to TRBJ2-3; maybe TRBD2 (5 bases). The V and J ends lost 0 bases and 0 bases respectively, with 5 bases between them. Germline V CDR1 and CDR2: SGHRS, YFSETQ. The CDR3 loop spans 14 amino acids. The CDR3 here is CASSLGLSTDTQYF. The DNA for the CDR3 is TGCGCCAGCAGCTTGGGACTAAGCACAGATACGCAGTATTTT. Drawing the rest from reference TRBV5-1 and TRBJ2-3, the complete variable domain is KAGVTQTPRYLIKTRGQQVTLSCSPISGHRSVSWYQQTPGQGLQFLFEYFSETQRNKGNFPGRFSGRQFSNSRSEMNVSTLELGDSALYLCASSLGLSTDTQYFGPGTRLTVL.

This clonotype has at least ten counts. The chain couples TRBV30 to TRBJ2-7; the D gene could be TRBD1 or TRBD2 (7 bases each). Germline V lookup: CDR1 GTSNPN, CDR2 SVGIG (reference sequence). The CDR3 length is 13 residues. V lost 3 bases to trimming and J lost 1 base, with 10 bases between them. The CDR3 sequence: CAWSQGGSYEQYF. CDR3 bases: TGTGCCTGGAGCCAGGGGGGGTCCTACGAGCAGTACTTC.

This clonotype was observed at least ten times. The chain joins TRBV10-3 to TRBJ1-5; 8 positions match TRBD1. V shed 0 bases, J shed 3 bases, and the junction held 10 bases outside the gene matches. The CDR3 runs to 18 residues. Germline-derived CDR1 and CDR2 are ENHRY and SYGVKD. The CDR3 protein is CAISESEGTGQHNQPQHF. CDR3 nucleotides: TGTGCCATCAGTGAGTCAGAAGGGACAGGTCAACACAATCAGCCCCAGCATTTT.

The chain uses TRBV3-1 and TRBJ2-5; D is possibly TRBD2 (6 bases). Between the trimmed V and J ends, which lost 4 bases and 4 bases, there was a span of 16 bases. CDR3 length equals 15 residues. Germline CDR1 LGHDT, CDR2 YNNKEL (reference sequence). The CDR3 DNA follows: TGTGCCAGCAGCCGTCGGCGGGAAGGGGCAGAGACCCAGTACTTC. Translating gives CASSRRREGAETQYF.

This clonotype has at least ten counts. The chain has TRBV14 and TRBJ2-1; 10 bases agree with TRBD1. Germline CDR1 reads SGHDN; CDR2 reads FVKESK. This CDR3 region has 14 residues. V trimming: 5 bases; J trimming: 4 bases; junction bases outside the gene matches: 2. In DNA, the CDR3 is TGTGCCAGCAGCAGGGACAGGGGATACAATGAGCAGTTCTTC. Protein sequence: CASSRDRGYNEQFF.

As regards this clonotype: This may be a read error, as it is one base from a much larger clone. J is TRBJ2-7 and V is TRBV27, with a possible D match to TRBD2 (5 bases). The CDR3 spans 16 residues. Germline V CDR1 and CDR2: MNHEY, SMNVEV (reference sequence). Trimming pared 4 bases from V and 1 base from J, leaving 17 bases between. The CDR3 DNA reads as TGTGCCAGCAGTTCTCCTAGCTGGAGCTCTTCCTACGAGCAGTACTTC. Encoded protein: CASSSPSWSSSYEQYF.

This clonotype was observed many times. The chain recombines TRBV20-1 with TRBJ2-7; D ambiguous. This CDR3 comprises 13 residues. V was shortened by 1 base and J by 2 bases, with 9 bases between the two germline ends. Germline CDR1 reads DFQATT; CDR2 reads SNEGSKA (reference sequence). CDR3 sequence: CSARVGTPYEQYF. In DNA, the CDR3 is TGCAGTGCTAGAGTCGGCACCCCCTACGAGCAGTACTTC.

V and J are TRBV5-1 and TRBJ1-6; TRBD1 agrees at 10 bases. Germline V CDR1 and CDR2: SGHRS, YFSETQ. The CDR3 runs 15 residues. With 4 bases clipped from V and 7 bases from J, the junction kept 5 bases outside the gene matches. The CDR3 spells CASSPGQGLNSPLHF. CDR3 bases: TGCGCCAGCAGCCCGGGACAGGGGCTGAATTCACCCCTCCACTTT. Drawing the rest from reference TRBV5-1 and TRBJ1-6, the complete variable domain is KAGVTQTPRYLIKTRGQQVTLSCSPISGHRSVSWYQQTPGQGLQFLFEYFSETQRNKGNFPGRFSGRQFSNSRSEMNVSTLELGDSALYLCASSPGQGLNSPLHFGNGTRLTVT.

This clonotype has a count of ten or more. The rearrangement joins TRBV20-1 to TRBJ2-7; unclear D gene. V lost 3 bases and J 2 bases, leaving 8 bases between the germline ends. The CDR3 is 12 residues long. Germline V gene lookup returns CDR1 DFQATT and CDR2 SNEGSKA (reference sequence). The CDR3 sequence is CSASNSAYEQYF. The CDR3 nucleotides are TGCAGTGCTAGTAACAGCGCCTACGAGCAGTACTTC.

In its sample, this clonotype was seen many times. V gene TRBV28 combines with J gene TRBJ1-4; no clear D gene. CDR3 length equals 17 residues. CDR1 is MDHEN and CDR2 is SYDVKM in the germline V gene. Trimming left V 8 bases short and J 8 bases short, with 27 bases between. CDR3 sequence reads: CASGRLLSGPREEKLFF. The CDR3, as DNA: TGTGCCAGCGGGCGGCTCCTGAGTGGACCTAGAGAAGAAAAACTGTTTTTT.

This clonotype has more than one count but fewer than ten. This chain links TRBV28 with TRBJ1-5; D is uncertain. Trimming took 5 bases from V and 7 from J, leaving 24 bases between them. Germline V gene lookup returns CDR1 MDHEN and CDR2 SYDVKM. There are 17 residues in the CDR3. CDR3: CASSPPRRDQIGQPQHF. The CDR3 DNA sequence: TGTGCCAGCAGTCCCCCACGCCGTGACCAAATTGGGCAGCCCCAGCATTTT. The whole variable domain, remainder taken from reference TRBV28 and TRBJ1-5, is DVKVTQSSRYLVKRTGEKVFLECVQDMDHENMFWYRQDPGLGLRLIYFSYDVKMKEKGDIPEGYSVSREKKERFSLILESASTNQTSMYLCASSPPRRDQIGQPQHFGDGTRLSIL.

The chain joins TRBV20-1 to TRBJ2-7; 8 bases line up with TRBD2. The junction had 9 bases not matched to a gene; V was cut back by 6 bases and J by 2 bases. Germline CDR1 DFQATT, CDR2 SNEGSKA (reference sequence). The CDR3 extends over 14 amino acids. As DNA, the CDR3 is TGCAGTGCAAGAAGCGGGAGTTCGGCCTACGAGCAGTACTTC. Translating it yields CSARSGSSAYEQYF.

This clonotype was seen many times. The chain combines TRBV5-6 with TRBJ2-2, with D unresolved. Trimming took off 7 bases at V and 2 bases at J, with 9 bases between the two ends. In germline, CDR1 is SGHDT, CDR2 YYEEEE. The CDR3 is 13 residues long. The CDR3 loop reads CASGDINTGELFF. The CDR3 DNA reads TGTGCCAGCGGTGACATTAACACCGGGGAGCTGTTTTTT.

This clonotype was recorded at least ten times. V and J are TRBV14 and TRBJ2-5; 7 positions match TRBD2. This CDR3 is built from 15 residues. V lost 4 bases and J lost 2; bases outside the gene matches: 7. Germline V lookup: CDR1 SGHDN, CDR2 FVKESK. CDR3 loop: CASSPLRGTQETQYF. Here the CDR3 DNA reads TGTGCCAGCAGCCCCTTGCGGGGGACTCAAGAGACCCAGTACTTC.

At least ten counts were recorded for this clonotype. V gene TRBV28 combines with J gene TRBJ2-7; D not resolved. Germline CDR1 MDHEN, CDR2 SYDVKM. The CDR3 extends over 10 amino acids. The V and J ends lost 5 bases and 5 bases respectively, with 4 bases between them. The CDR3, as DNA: TGTGCCAGCAGTACTAACGAGCAGTACTTC. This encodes CASSTNEQYF.